This T cell receptor (beta chain) was identified in a study of vaccination and CD4 T cells after COVID-19. For the study at large: Controls used CEFX viral epitopes (positive), HIV-1 Nef peptides (negative), or no peptide. Overall study findings and caveats: Reactive clonotype counts went from median approximately 21 after infection to about 38 after vaccination, nonsignificantly.

Regarding this clonotype: Its antigen is as yet unknown.

Sequencing of the DNA from cultured CD4+ T cells was carried out with the Oncomine TCR Beta short-read assay. MiXCR was run by TCRdb on the PCR reads, yielding one entry per CDR3 protein. The sample lists 15,000 to 20,000 distinct CDR3 sequences, approximately 54% occurring once. Between the trimmed V and J ends, which lost 5 bases and 2 bases, there was a span of 13 bases. In germline, CDR1 is MNHEY, CDR2 SMNVEV (reference sequence). The CDR3 is made up of 15 amino acids. The treatment was: roughly 10-day PBMC culture with coronavirus spike peptide pools or control peptides (ViraFEST assay). ViraFEST grew antigen-specific T cells using peptide pools, then sequenced TCRs.

The V and J genes are TRBV27 and TRBJ2-1; possible D gene TRBD2, 5 bases. This TCR derives from a human donor who had recovered from COVID-19. Sequenced material: CD4+ T cells from blood, cultured in vitro. The DNA of the CDR3 is TGTGCCAGCAGTGCCTATAGGACTGCCTACAATGAGCAGTTCTTC. Its translation: CASSAYRTAYNEQFF.